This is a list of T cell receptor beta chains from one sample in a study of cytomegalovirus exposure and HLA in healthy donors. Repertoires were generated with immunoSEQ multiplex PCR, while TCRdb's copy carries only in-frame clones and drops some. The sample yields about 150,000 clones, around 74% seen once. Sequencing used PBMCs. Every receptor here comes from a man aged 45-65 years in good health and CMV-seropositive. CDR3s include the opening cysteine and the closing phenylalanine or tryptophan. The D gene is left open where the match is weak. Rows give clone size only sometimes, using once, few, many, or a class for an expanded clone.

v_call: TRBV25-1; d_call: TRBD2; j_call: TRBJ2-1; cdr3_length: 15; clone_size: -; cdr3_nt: TGTGCCAGCAGTGAAGATGGCGAGCGGGGCGATGAGCAGTTCTTC; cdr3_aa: CASSEDGERGDEQFF
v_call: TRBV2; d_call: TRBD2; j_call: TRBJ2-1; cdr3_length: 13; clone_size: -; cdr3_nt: TGTGCCAGCAGGAGACTAGCGGGAGATGAGCAGTTCTTC; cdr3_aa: CASRRLAGDEQFF
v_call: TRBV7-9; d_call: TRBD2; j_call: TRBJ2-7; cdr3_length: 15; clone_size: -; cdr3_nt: TGTGCCAGCAGCCAGGGACTAGCGGAAACCTACGAGCAGTACTTC; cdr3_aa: CASSQGLAETYEQYF
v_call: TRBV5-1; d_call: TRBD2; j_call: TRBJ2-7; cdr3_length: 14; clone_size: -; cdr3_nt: TGCGCCAGCAGCTTGGGTATAGCGGGCTACGAGCAGTACTTC; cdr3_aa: CASSLGIAGYEQYF
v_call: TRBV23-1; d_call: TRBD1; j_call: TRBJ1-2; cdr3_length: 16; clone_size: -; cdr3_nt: TGCGCCAGCAGTCAGAGGGGGCGGACAGGGGGCTATGGCTACACCTTC; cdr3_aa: CASSQRGRTGGYGYTF
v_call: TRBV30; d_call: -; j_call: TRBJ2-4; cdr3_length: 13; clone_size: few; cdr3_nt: TGTGCCTGGACCGGGGTTCTCAAAAACATTCAGTACTTC; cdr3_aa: CAWTGVLKNIQYF
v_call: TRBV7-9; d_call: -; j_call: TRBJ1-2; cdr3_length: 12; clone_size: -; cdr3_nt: TGTTCCAGCAGCCTACAGGGAGCTGGCTACACCTTC; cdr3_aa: CSSSLQGAGYTF
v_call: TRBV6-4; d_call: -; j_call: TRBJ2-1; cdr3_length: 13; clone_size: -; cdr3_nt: TGTGCCAGCAGTGCAGACAGGTTGGGAGAGCAGTTCTTC; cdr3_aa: CASSADRLGEQFF
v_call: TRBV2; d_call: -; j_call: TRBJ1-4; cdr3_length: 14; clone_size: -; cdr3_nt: TGTGCCAGCAGTCGAATAGGGGATAATGAAAAACTGTTTTTT; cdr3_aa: CASSRIGDNEKLFF
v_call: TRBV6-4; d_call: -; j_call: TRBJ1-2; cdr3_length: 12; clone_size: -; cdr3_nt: TGTGCCAGCAGCCAGGGTAACTATGGCTACACCTTC; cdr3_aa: CASSQGNYGYTF
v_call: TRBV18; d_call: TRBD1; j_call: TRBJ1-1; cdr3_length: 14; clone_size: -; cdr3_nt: TGTGCCAGCTCGCAGGGACAGGGGTACACTGAAGCTTTCTTT; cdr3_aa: CASSQGQGYTEAFF
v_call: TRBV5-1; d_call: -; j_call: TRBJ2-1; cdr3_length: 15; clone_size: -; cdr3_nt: TGCGCCAGCAGCGTTGATAGGGGCTCCTACAATGAGCAGTTCTTC; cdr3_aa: CASSVDRGSYNEQFF
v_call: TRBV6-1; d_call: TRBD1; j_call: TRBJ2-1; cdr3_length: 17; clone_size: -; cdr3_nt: TGTGCCAGCAGTGCATCCGGGACAGGGGATCGGAACAATGAGCAGTTCTTC; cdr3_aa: CASSASGTGDRNNEQFF
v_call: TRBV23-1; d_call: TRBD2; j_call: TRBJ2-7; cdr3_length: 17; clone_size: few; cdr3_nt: TGCGCCAGCAGTCAATGTAGCGGGGTTGAGTTAGCCAACGAGCAGTACTTC; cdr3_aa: CASSQCSGVELANEQYF
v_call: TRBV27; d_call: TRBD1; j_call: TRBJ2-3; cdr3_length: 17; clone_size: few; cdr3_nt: TGTGCCAGCATACCTGGATGGGGGACAGGGAGGCCAGATACGCAGTATTTT; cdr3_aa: CASIPGWGTGRPDTQYF
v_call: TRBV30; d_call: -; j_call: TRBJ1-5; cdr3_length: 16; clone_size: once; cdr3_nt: TGTGCCTGGAGTGTTAAGGGTAGGGGTGGCAATCAGCCCCAGCATTTT; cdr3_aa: CAWSVKGRGGNQPQHF
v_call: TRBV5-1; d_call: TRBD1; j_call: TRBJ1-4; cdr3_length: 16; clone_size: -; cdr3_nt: TGCGCCAGCAGCCTAATAGGACAGGGCTTTAATGAAAAACTGTTTTTT; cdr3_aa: CASSLIGQGFNEKLFF
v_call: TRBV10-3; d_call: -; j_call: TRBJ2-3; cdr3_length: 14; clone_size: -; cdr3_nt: TGTGCCATCAATCGGGGTTCAGTGGGAGATACGCAGTATTTT; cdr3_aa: CAINRGSVGDTQYF
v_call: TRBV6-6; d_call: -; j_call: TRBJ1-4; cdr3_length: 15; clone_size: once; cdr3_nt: TGTGCCATCCGACACACAGGGTTTGGTAATGAAAAACTGTTTTTT; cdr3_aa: CAIRHTGFGNEKLFF
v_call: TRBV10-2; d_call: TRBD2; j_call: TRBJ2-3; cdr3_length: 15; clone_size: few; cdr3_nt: TGCGCCAGCACCACTGGACTAGCGGGTGCCCTTGCGCAGTATTTT; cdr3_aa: CASTTGLAGALAQYF
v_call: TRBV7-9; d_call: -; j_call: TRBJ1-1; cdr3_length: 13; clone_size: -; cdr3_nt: TGTGCCAGCAGCCCTCAGGGGAACACTGAAGCTTTCTTT; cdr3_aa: CASSPQGNTEAFF
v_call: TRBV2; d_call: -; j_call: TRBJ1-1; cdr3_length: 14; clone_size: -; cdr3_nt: TGTGCCAGCACTTTTCGGGGTTTGAACACTGAAGCTTTCTTT; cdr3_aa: CASTFRGLNTEAFF
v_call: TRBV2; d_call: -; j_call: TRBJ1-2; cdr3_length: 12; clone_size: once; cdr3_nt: TGTGCCAGGAAACAACCTGCCTATGGCTACACCTTC; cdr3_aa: CARKQPAYGYTF
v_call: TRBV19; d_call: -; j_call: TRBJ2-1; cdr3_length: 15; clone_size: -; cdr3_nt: TGTGCCAGTAGTATGAGGAGACAGGGAGGCAATGAGCAGTTCTTC; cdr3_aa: CASSMRRQGGNEQFF
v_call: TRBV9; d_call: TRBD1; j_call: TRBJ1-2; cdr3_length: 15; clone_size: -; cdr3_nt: TGTGCCAGCAGCTTCCGGACAGGGGGCGCAGGGGGCTACACCTTC; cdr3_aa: CASSFRTGGAGGYTF
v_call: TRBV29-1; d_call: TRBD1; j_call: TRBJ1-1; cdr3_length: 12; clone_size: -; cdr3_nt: TGCAGCGTTGATCCAGGGGGAACTGAAGCTTTCTTT; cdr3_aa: CSVDPGGTEAFF
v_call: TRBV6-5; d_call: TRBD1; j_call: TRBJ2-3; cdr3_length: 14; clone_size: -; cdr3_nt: TGTGCCAGCAGTGAGGACAGGGTCACAGATACGCAGTATTTT; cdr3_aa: CASSEDRVTDTQYF
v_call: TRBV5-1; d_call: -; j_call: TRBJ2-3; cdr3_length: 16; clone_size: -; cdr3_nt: TGCGCCAGCAGCGTACAGGGACCCCCCTACACAGATACGCAGTATTTT; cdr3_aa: CASSVQGPPYTDTQYF
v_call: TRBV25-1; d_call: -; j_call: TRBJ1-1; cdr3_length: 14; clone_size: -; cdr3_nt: TGTGCCAGCGGACCAATACAGGGTATCACTGAAGCTTTCTTT; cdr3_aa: CASGPIQGITEAFF
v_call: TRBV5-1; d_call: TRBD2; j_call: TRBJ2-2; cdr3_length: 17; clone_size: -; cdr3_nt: TGCGCCAGCAGCTTGGAAAGGCGGGAGGGCGGCACCGGGGAGCTGTTTTTT; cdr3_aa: CASSLERREGGTGELFF
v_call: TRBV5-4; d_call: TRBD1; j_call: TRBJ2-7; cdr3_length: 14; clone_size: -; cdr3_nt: TGTGCCAGCAGCACCGGGACAGATCCCTACGAGCAGTACTTC; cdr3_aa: CASSTGTDPYEQYF
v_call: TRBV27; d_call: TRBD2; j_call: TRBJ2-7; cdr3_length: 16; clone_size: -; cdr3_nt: TGTGCCAGCAGTCCCCGAGTAGCGGGAGTCTCCTACGAGCAGTACTTC; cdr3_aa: CASSPRVAGVSYEQYF
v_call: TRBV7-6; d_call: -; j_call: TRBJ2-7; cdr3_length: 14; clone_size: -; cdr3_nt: TGTGCCAGCAGCCCCCGAGGGGGGGCCTACGAGCAGTACTTC; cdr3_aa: CASSPRGGAYEQYF
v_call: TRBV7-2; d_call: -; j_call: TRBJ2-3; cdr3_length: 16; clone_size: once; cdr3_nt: TGTGCCAGCAGCTCAGGCGCGGGTGCTAGCACAGATACGCAGTATTTT; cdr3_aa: CASSSGAGASTDTQYF
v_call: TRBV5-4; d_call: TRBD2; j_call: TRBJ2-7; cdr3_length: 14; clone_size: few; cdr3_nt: TGTGCCAGCAGAGGGACTAGCCCTCGGGGCGAGCAGTACTTC; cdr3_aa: CASRGTSPRGEQYF
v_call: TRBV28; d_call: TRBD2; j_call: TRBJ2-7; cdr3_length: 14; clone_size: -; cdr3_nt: TGTGCCAGCACCTTCGGGGGGTCTGGCTACGAGCAGTACTTC; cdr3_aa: CASTFGGSGYEQYF
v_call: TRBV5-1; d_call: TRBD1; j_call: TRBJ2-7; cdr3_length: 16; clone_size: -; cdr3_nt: TGCGCCAGCAGTCACTTGGCTGGGACAGGGGGCTACGAGCAGTACTTC; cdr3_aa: CASSHLAGTGGYEQYF
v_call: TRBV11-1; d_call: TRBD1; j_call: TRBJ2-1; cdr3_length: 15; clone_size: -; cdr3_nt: TGTGCCAGCAGATACGGACAGGGGGCCTACAATGAGCAGTTCTTC; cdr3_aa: CASRYGQGAYNEQFF
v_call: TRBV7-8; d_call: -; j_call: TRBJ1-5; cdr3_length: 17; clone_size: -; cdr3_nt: TGTGCCAGCAGCTTGTTGCCCTTCGGCGGAAACAATCAGCCCCAGCATTTT; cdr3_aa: CASSLLPFGGNNQPQHF
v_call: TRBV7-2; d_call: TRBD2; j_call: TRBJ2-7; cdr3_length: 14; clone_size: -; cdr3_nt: TGTGCCAGCAGCCAGACTAGCGGGAGCCGCGAGCAGTACTTC; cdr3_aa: CASSQTSGSREQYF
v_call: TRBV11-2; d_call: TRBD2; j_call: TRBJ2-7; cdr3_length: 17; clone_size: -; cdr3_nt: TGTGCCAGCAGCTCATCTTTTCGGGAGCGGGGCTCCTACGAGCAGTACTTC; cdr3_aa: CASSSSFRERGSYEQYF
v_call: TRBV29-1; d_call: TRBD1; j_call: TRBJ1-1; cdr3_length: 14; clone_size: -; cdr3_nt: TGCAGCGTCAGCGGGGGACAGTTGAACACTGAAGCTTTCTTT; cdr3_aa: CSVSGGQLNTEAFF
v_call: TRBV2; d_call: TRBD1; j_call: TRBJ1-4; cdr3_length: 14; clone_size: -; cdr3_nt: TGTGCCAGCAACAGACAGGGATCTAATGAAAAACTGTTTTTT; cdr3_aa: CASNRQGSNEKLFF
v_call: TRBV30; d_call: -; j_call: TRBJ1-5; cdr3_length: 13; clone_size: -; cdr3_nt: TGTGCCTGGAGTGTACAGGGAAGGCAGCCCCAGCATTTT; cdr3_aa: CAWSVQGRQPQHF
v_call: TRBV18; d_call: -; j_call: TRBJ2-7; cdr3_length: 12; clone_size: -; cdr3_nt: TGTGCCAGCTCACTGGGAGACTACGAGCAGTACTTC; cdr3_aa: CASSLGDYEQYF
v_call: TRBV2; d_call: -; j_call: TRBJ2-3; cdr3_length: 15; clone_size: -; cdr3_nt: TGTGCCAGCAGCCTCCTAGCAGCCAGCACAGATACGCAGTATTTT; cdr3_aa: CASSLLAASTDTQYF
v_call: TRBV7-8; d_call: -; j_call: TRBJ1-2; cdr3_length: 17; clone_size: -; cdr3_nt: TGTGCCAGCAGCCCGGTAGTGCGGCCGACCCCCAACTATGGCTACACCTTC; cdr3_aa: CASSPVVRPTPNYGYTF
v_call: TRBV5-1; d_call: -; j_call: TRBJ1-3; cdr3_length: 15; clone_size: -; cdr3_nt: TGCGCCAGCAGCTTCACCGGGCTGGAGAGGGACACCATATATTTT; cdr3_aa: CASSFTGLERDTIYF
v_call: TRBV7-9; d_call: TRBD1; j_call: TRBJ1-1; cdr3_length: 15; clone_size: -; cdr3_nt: TGTGCCAGCAGCCCCTACCAGGGGGCGGGCACTGAAGCTTTCTTT; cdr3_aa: CASSPYQGAGTEAFF
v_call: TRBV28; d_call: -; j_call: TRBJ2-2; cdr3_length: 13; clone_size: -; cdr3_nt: TGTGCCACCTTAGTTCGGGGGAACGGGGAGCTGTTTTTT; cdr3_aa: CATLVRGNGELFF
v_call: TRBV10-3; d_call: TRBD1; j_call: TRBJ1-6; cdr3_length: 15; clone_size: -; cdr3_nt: TGTGCCATCAGTGAGTCTCCAGGGGGCAGTTCACCCCTCCACTTT; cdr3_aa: CAISESPGGSSPLHF
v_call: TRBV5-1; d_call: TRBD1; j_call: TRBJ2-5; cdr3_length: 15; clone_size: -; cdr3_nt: TGCGCCAGCAGCTTACAGGGGACCTCCCGAGAGACCCAGTACTTC; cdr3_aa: CASSLQGTSRETQYF
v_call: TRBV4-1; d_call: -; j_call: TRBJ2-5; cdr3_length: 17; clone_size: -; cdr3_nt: TGCGCCAGCAGCCAAGACCCCTCCCCGGGAGTAGGGGAGACCCAGTACTTC; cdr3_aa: CASSQDPSPGVGETQYF